This is a list of T cell receptor beta chains from one sample in a study of beta chain features in type 1 diabetes. Sequencing was performed with immunoSEQ multiplex PCR; in TCRdb, only in-frame clones are kept and a portion is missing. The sample lists hundreds of thousands of clones, roughly two thirds occurring once. The material sequenced was naive CD4+ T cells from blood. The receptors were gathered from a man aged 25-45 years in good health. CDR3s include the opening cysteine and the closing phenylalanine or tryptophan. Fields, in order: clone size, D gene, J gene, V gene, CDR3 protein, CDR3 DNA. A D gene is named only where the DNA matches it firmly. Expanded clones get a size class; other rows say once, few or many, or leave the size out.

clone size: -; D gene: -; J gene: TRBJ2-7; V gene: TRBV2; CDR3 protein: CASVDSSRAGEQYF; CDR3 DNA: TGTGCCAGCGTAGACAGCTCACGCGCTGGCGAGCAGTACTTC
clone size: few; D gene: -; J gene: TRBJ2-7; V gene: TRBV29-1; CDR3 protein: CSVGQTINEQYF; CDR3 DNA: TGCAGCGTTGGCCAGACTATTAACGAGCAGTACTTC
clone size: -; D gene: -; J gene: TRBJ2-7; V gene: TRBV29-1; CDR3 protein: CSVRELPGQDLREQYF; CDR3 DNA: TGCAGCGTGCGGGAACTCCCGGGACAAGACCTTCGCGAGCAGTACTTC
clone size: -; D gene: -; J gene: TRBJ2-5; V gene: TRBV4-1; CDR3 protein: CASSRLNRETQYF; CDR3 DNA: TGCGCCAGCAGCCGACTAAACCGGGAGACCCAGTACTTC
clone size: -; D gene: -; J gene: TRBJ1-5; V gene: TRBV19; CDR3 protein: CASRLRNQPQHF; CDR3 DNA: TGTGCCAGTAGATTGCGGAATCAGCCCCAGCATTTT
clone size: -; D gene: -; J gene: TRBJ1-5; V gene: TRBV2; CDR3 protein: CASSEEGMRNQPQHF; CDR3 DNA: TGTGCCAGCAGTGAGGAGGGCATGAGGAATCAGCCCCAGCATTTT
clone size: few; D gene: -; J gene: TRBJ2-1; V gene: TRBV6-6; CDR3 protein: CASSPPTNEQFF; CDR3 DNA: TGTGCCAGCAGTCCCCCGACTAATGAGCAGTTCTTC
clone size: -; D gene: -; J gene: TRBJ1-1; V gene: TRBV29-1; CDR3 protein: CSDNRVGTEAFF; CDR3 DNA: TGCAGCGACAACAGGGTAGGCACTGAAGCTTTCTTT
clone size: -; D gene: -; J gene: TRBJ2-7; V gene: TRBV7-9; CDR3 protein: CASGRQGTYEQYF; CDR3 DNA: TGTGCCAGCGGCCGTCAGGGAACCTACGAGCAGTACTTC
clone size: -; D gene: -; J gene: TRBJ2-5; V gene: TRBV5-6; CDR3 protein: CASGQEETQYF; CDR3 DNA: TGTGCCAGCGGGCAGGAAGAGACCCAGTACTTC
clone size: -; D gene: -; J gene: TRBJ2-3; V gene: TRBV30; CDR3 protein: CAWRNGGVPNTQYF; CDR3 DNA: TGTGCCTGGAGGAATGGCGGCGTTCCGAATACGCAGTATTTT
clone size: few; D gene: TRBD1; J gene: TRBJ1-1; V gene: TRBV30; CDR3 protein: CAWGPGTGTEAFF; CDR3 DNA: TGTGCCTGGGGCCCCGGGACAGGGACTGAAGCTTTCTTT
clone size: -; D gene: -; J gene: TRBJ2-7; V gene: TRBV5-6; CDR3 protein: CASSSYIYEQYF; CDR3 DNA: TGTGCCAGCAGCTCCTATATCTACGAGCAGTACTTC
clone size: -; D gene: -; J gene: TRBJ2-5; V gene: TRBV29-1; CDR3 protein: CSVKSGQETQYF; CDR3 DNA: TGCAGCGTTAAGAGCGGGCAAGAGACCCAGTACTTC
clone size: -; D gene: TRBD2; J gene: TRBJ2-1; V gene: TRBV30; CDR3 protein: CALSGGSSYNEQFF; CDR3 DNA: TGTGCCTTAAGCGGGGGTAGCTCCTACAATGAGCAGTTCTTC
clone size: -; D gene: TRBD1; J gene: TRBJ1-1; V gene: TRBV27; CDR3 protein: CASRTGSSGSTEAFF; CDR3 DNA: TGTGCCAGCAGGACAGGGTCGTCCGGAAGCACTGAAGCTTTCTTT
clone size: few; D gene: -; J gene: TRBJ2-7; V gene: TRBV12-2; CDR3 protein: CASRLAGRSNYEQYF; CDR3 DNA: TGTGCAAGTCGCTTAGCGGGTAGGTCCAACTACGAGCAGTACTTC
clone size: -; D gene: -; J gene: TRBJ2-1; V gene: TRBV19; CDR3 protein: CASSIRKNEQFF; CDR3 DNA: TGTGCCAGTAGTATTCGGAAGAATGAGCAGTTCTTC
clone size: -; D gene: -; J gene: TRBJ2-5; V gene: TRBV7-2; CDR3 protein: CASSTDGYQETQYF; CDR3 DNA: TGTGCCAGCAGCACCGACGGGTACCAAGAGACCCAGTACTTC
clone size: -; D gene: TRBD1; J gene: TRBJ2-3; V gene: TRBV27; CDR3 protein: CASSTRGRGLGTQYF; CDR3 DNA: TGTGCCAGCAGTACCAGGGGGCGGGGTCTTGGTACGCAGTATTTT
clone size: -; D gene: -; J gene: TRBJ2-1; V gene: TRBV30; CDR3 protein: CAWIQDRYNEQFF; CDR3 DNA: TGTGCCTGGATTCAGGACAGATACAATGAGCAGTTCTTC
clone size: -; D gene: TRBD1; J gene: TRBJ2-7; V gene: TRBV6-1; CDR3 protein: CAIRDRGNYEQYF; CDR3 DNA: TGTGCCATCCGGGACAGAGGAAACTACGAGCAGTACTTC
clone size: -; D gene: -; J gene: TRBJ2-2; V gene: TRBV30; CDR3 protein: CAWRLTGTNTGELFF; CDR3 DNA: TGTGCCTGGAGGCTTACAGGGACGAACACCGGGGAGCTGTTTTTT
clone size: -; D gene: TRBD2; J gene: TRBJ2-5; V gene: TRBV9; CDR3 protein: CASSVDGSGRAETQYF; CDR3 DNA: TGTGCCAGCAGCGTAGATGGTAGCGGGAGGGCGGAGACCCAGTACTTC
clone size: -; D gene: TRBD1; J gene: TRBJ2-2; V gene: TRBV30; CDR3 protein: CAWRGTGSTGELFF; CDR3 DNA: TGTGCCTGGAGAGGGACAGGGAGCACCGGGGAGCTGTTTTTT
clone size: -; D gene: -; J gene: TRBJ2-1; V gene: TRBV7-2; CDR3 protein: CASSLPGPSYNEQFF; CDR3 DNA: TGTGCCAGCAGCCTCCCGGGGCCCTCCTACAATGAGCAGTTCTTC
clone size: few; D gene: TRBD2; J gene: TRBJ2-7; V gene: TRBV29-1; CDR3 protein: CSVASAGPEQYF; CDR3 DNA: TGCAGCGTTGCCTCAGCGGGGCCCGAGCAGTACTTC
clone size: -; D gene: -; J gene: TRBJ2-2; V gene: TRBV30; CDR3 protein: CSWSVLPWGSGPNTGELFF; CDR3 DNA: TGTTCCTGGAGTGTACTGCCTTGGGGTTCCGGACCAAACACCGGGGAGCTGTTTTTT
clone size: -; D gene: -; J gene: TRBJ1-1; V gene: TRBV4-1; CDR3 protein: CASSQHNRARGSEAFF; CDR3 DNA: TGCGCCAGCAGCCAACATAACCGGGCCCGGGGGTCTGAAGCTTTCTTT
clone size: -; D gene: -; J gene: TRBJ2-1; V gene: TRBV29-1; CDR3 protein: CSVERSGFRDEQFF; CDR3 DNA: TGCAGCGTTGAAAGGTCAGGGTTCCGCGATGAGCAGTTCTTC
clone size: once; D gene: TRBD1; J gene: TRBJ2-7; V gene: TRBV27; CDR3 protein: CASSLIGTVSYEQYF; CDR3 DNA: TGTGCCAGCAGTTTAATTGGGACAGTAAGCTACGAGCAGTACTTC
clone size: -; D gene: TRBD2; J gene: TRBJ2-3; V gene: TRBV29-1; CDR3 protein: CSVRLAGGPTDTQYF; CDR3 DNA: TGCAGCGTAAGATTAGCGGGAGGGCCGACAGATACGCAGTATTTT
clone size: -; D gene: -; J gene: TRBJ2-1; V gene: TRBV15; CDR3 protein: CATSRDSANYNEQFF; CDR3 DNA: TGTGCCACCAGCAGAGATAGCGCAAACTACAATGAGCAGTTCTTC
clone size: few; D gene: TRBD1; J gene: TRBJ1-5; V gene: TRBV6-1; CDR3 protein: CASSWLTGDQPQHF; CDR3 DNA: TGTGCCAGCAGTTGGCTGACAGGGGATCAGCCCCAGCATTTT
clone size: -; D gene: -; J gene: TRBJ1-1; V gene: TRBV20-1; CDR3 protein: CSALGGSEAFF; CDR3 DNA: TGCAGTGCCTTAGGAGGCAGTGAAGCTTTCTTT
clone size: few; D gene: -; J gene: TRBJ1-5; V gene: TRBV30; CDR3 protein: CAWSGPFGNQPQHF; CDR3 DNA: TGTGCCTGGAGTGGCCCTTTCGGCAATCAGCCCCAGCATTTT
clone size: -; D gene: TRBD2; J gene: TRBJ2-2; V gene: TRBV15; CDR3 protein: CATSRVRGGTGELFF; CDR3 DNA: TGTGCCACCAGCAGAGTTCGGGGGGGCACCGGGGAGCTGTTTTTT
clone size: -; D gene: TRBD2; J gene: TRBJ2-7; V gene: TRBV29-1; CDR3 protein: CSGTTSGMGEQYF; CDR3 DNA: TGCAGCGGTACGACTAGCGGGATGGGCGAGCAGTACTTC
clone size: -; D gene: TRBD2; J gene: TRBJ2-3; V gene: TRBV5-1; CDR3 protein: CASSLLAGPDTQYF; CDR3 DNA: TGCGCCAGCAGCTTGTTAGCGGGGCCAGATACGCAGTATTTT
clone size: -; D gene: -; J gene: TRBJ1-2; V gene: TRBV18; CDR3 protein: CASSPAGNGYTF; CDR3 DNA: TGTGCCAGCTCACCTGCAGGGAATGGCTACACCTTC